The 30 T cell receptor beta chains given below trace back to one sample, sequenced in a study of T-cell memory formation after mild COVID-19. TCRdb called the 5' RACE reads again in MiXCR, with one record for every CDR3 protein. The sample consists of 450,000 or so distinct CDR3 sequences, approximately 20% of them appearing once. The specimen was PBMCs or a T cell subset sorted from them (not recorded which). All receptors come from an adult woman who had mild COVID-19 (a few samples of this study predate the infection). Cell type and time point are not known.

This chain connects TRBV9 to TRBJ2-2; D gene uncertain. CDR1 is SGDLS, CDR2 YYNGEE, per germline. V was clipped by 2 bases and J by 6 bases, with 5 bases between them. This CDR3 is built from 12 residues. The CDR3 sequence is CASSVTSGELFF. The CDR3 DNA reads TGTGCCAGCAGCGTTACGTCCGGGGAGCTGTTTTTT.

CDR3 coding DNA: TGTGCCAGCAGAGACCGGGACAGAAGTAGCAATCAGCCCCAGCATTTT. This sequence encodes CASRDRDRSSNQPQHF. The chain has TRBV6-1 and TRBJ1-5; 7 bases line up with TRBD1. The germline CDR1 and CDR2 sequences are MNHNS and SASEGT. V shed 6 bases, J shed 0 bases, and the junction held 8 bases outside the gene matches. The CDR3 loop spans 16 amino acids.

As DNA, the CDR3 is TGTGCCAGCAGCCGTCCCCCCTACGAGCAGTACTTC. It specifies CASSRPPYEQYF. This rearrangement joins TRBV12-3 or TRBV12-4 to TRBJ2-7, with D unclear. V lost 6 bases, J lost 2 bases, and 8 bases lay in between. The CDR3 has 12 amino acids.

The chain carries TRBV12-3 or TRBV12-4 and TRBJ1-1; 8 bases match TRBD1. V lost 4 bases and J lost 3; bases outside the gene matches: 7. The CDR3 runs to 15 residues. The CDR3 DNA is TGTGCCAGCAGTTCCCAGACAGGGGTGGACACTGAAGCTTTCTTT. It yields the protein CASSSQTGVDTEAFF.

The rearrangement uses TRBV20-1 and TRBJ1-1, with 10 positions matching TRBD1. The junction had 14 bases not matched to a gene; V was cut back by 3 bases and J by 4 bases. This CDR3 comprises 17 residues. In germline, CDR1 is DFQATT, CDR2 SNEGSKA (reference sequence). CDR3 residues: CSARRRLVGQGSTEAFF. CDR3 nucleotide sequence: TGCAGTGCTAGGAGGAGATTGGTGGGACAGGGGAGCACTGAAGCTTTCTTT.

The V and J genes are TRBV7-3 and TRBJ2-5; D might be TRBD2 (6 bases). CDR3 length: 16 residues. Per the germline V gene, CDR1 is SGHTA and CDR2 is FQGTGA. Trimming cost V 6 bases and J 0 bases, with 17 bases left between them. CDR3 coding DNA: TGTGCCAGCAGGTATAGCGGCAGACTGTACCAAGAGACCCAGTACTTC. Protein product: CASRYSGRLYQETQYF.

J is TRBJ1-6 and V is TRBV24-1, with 7 bases aligning to TRBD1. This CDR3 region has 14 residues. V shed 11 bases and J 6 bases; nucleotides not matched to a gene: 9. The germline CDR1 and CDR2 sequences are KGHDR and SFDVKD. As DNA, the CDR3 is TGTGCCATAAGTCCAGGGGGACGTAATTCACCCCTCCACTTT. Protein: CAISPGGRNSPLHF.

V gene TRBV7-6 combines with J gene TRBJ2-7; a possible D gene is TRBD1 (6 bases). CDR1 SGHVS and CDR2 FNYEAQ come from the germline V gene. The V end was cut by 4 bases, the J end by 5 bases, with 18 bases between. The CDR3 spans 15 residues. CDR3 nucleotides: TGTGCCAGCAGCTCCAACTCAGGACAGTCTAACGAGCAGTACTTC. It specifies CASSSNSGQSNEQYF.

V gene TRBV6-6 combines with J gene TRBJ2-7, with D possibly TRBD2 on 5 matching bases. Looked up from germline, CDR1 is MNHNY and CDR2 is SVGAGI (reference sequence). Trimming pared 7 bases from V and 2 bases from J, leaving 18 bases between. The CDR3 loop spans 15 amino acids. The CDR3 protein is CASIWRGGYTYEQYF. Written as DNA, the CDR3 is TGTGCCAGCATCTGGCGCGGAGGCTACACCTACGAGCAGTACTTC.

The J gene is TRBJ1-4, the V gene TRBV23-1; D remains unclear. TRBV23-1 is marked as an open reading frame, function uncertain. This CDR3 region has 17 residues. V lost 6 bases and J 2 bases, leaving 19 bases between the germline ends. The chain's CDR3 is CASSPTWQDHTNEKLFF. The CDR3 coding sequence is TGCGCCAGCAGCCCAACATGGCAGGACCACACTAATGAAAAACTGTTTTTT.

This clonotype was seen once. The chain links TRBV12-5 to TRBJ2-7; D gene unclear. This CDR3 is 16 amino acids long. Germline V gives CDR1 LGHNT, CDR2 FRNRAP. Trimming left V 0 bases short and J 5 bases short, with 17 bases between. The CDR3 reads CASGLVLGPSLDEQYF. Written as DNA, the CDR3 is TGTGCTAGTGGTTTGGTATTAGGACCGAGCCTAGACGAGCAGTACTTC.

The rearrangement joins TRBV18 to TRBJ2-4; a possible D gene is TRBD1 (5 bases). V shed 0 bases and J shed 12 bases, with 15 bases lying between them. In germline, CDR1 is KGHSH, CDR2 LQKENI. This CDR3 spans 14 amino acids. The CDR3 spells CASSPPPGSTPQYF. CDR3 bases: TGTGCCAGCTCACCACCCCCAGGGTCGACTCCTCAGTACTTC.

The chain recombines TRBV4-2 with TRBJ1-6; TRBD1 is a possible D gene (5 bases). This CDR3 spans 16 amino acids. Germline CDR1 LGHNA, CDR2 YNFKEQ. V lost 5 bases and J 9 bases, leaving 20 bases between the germline ends. CDR3 in amino acids: CASSMDPAAGISPLHF. CDR3 nucleotide sequence: TGTGCCAGCAGCATGGACCCAGCCGCAGGGATTTCACCCCTCCACTTT.

This sequence joins TRBV18 and TRBJ2-7; no firm D call. The CDR3 loop spans 14 amino acids. Germline V gives CDR1 KGHSH, CDR2 LQKENI. V gave up 0 bases and J gave up 2 bases, with 8 bases separating them. The CDR3: CASSPPLSPYEQYF. The CDR3 DNA sequence: TGTGCCAGCTCACCACCGCTGTCCCCCTACGAGCAGTACTTC.

This clonotype came up a few times. The CDR3 DNA reads as TGTGCCAGCAGCTTGCTAGCGGGGGGGATAAACGAGCAGTACTTC. It translates to CASSLLAGGINEQYF. This chain uses TRBV7-6 with TRBJ2-7; TRBD2 matches 12 bases. The CDR3 totals 15 residues. Trimming removed 3 bases from V and 5 bases from J; junction bases left unmatched: 5. Germline V gene data show CDR1 as SGHVS and CDR2 as FNYEAQ.

The chain employs TRBV4-1 and TRBJ1-6; 8 bases align to TRBD1. Germline CDR1 and CDR2: MGHRA and YSYEKL. The CDR3 has 15 amino acids. With 5 bases clipped from V and 8 bases from J, the junction kept 8 bases outside the gene matches. This CDR3 reads CASSTPGQEYSPLHF. The CDR3 bases are TGCGCCAGCAGCACCCCGGGACAGGAGTATTCACCCCTCCACTTT.

A few counts support this clonotype. The CDR3 bases are TGTGCCAGCAGTTACTCGGGGGACTCCTATGGCTACACCTTC. Its translation is CASSYSGDSYGYTF. The rearrangement links TRBV6-6 to TRBJ1-2, with D maybe TRBD1 (5 bases). V lost 0 bases to trimming and J lost 4 bases, with 9 bases between them. The CDR3 is made up of 14 amino acids. From germline, CDR1 is MNHNY and CDR2 SVGAGI (reference sequence).

The chain uses TRBV2 and TRBJ1-5; D might be TRBD1 (5 bases). The CDR3 is made up of 15 amino acids. Trimming took 7 bases from V and 6 from J, leaving 19 bases between them. In germline, CDR1 is SNHLY, CDR2 FYNNEI. In DNA form, the CDR3 reads TGTGCCAGCACCCCCCAGGCGGGGGACGGTCAGCCCCAGCATTTT. This translates into CASTPQAGDGQPQHF.

This clonotype was counted only a few times. J is TRBJ2-1 and V is TRBV7-3, with D possibly being TRBD2 (6 bases). This CDR3 has 13 amino acids. V was cut by 3 bases and J by 7 bases, with 10 bases left in between. The germline CDR1 and CDR2 sequences are SGHTA and FQGTGA. CDR3 bases: TGTGCCAGCAGCTTTGGGACTCCAAATGAGCAGTTCTTC. Translation gives CASSFGTPNEQFF.

The chain combines TRBV9 with TRBJ2-1; D uncertain. The CDR3 spans 12 residues. Looked up from germline, CDR1 is SGDLS and CDR2 is YYNGEE. With 1 base removed from V and 8 bases from J, the gap between germline ends came to 7 bases. CDR3 sequence: CASSVNDHEQFF. CDR3 DNA: TGTGCCAGCAGCGTAAATGATCATGAGCAGTTCTTC.

The genes are TRBV9 and TRBJ2-7; 9 nucleotides align to TRBD2. The CDR3 consists of 14 residues. J was trimmed by 7 bases and V by 0 bases; bases with no gene match: 5. Per germline, CDR1 SGDLS and CDR2 YYNGEE. The CDR3 spells CASSVGGGVQEQYF. The CDR3 coding sequence is TGTGCCAGCAGCGTAGGCGGGGGGGTGCAAGAGCAGTACTTC. The whole variable domain, remainder taken from reference TRBV9 and TRBJ2-7, is DSGVTQTPKHLITATGQRVTLRCSPRSGDLSVYWYQQSLDQGLQFLIQYYNGEERAKGNILERFSAQQFPDLHSELNLSSLELGDSALYFCASSVGGGVQEQYFGPGTRLTVT.

This clonotype was detected only a few times. This chain joins TRBV12-3 or TRBV12-4 and TRBJ1-4, with D unclear. The CDR3 spans 20 residues. Trimming pared 1 base from V and 2 bases from J, leaving 23 bases between. CDR3 amino acids: CASSLGDGVMLLSTNEKLFF. In nucleotides, the CDR3 is TGTGCCAGCAGTTTAGGAGATGGGGTGATGCTTCTTTCCACTAATGAAAAACTGTTTTTT.

The chain couples TRBV2 to TRBJ2-5; 8 nucleotides line up with TRBD1. V lost 1 base and J lost 3; bases outside the gene matches: 4. Germline values: CDR1 SNHLY, CDR2 FYNNEI. The CDR3 spans 15 residues. The CDR3, as DNA: TGTGCCAGCAGTGAAGGGACAGGGCTGAAAGAGACCCAGTACTTC. It translates to CASSEGTGLKETQYF.

This clonotype occurred a few times. The chain uses TRBV6-5 and TRBJ2-3; 10 bases line up with TRBD2. Germline V gene data show CDR1 as MNHEY and CDR2 as SVGAGI. V lost 5 bases and J lost 1; bases outside the gene matches: 3. The CDR3 runs to 15 residues. CDR3 sequence reads: CASSLAGDGTDTQYF. CDR3 nucleotide sequence: TGTGCCAGCAGTCTAGCGGGAGACGGCACAGATACGCAGTATTTT.

The chain uses TRBV9 and TRBJ2-1; D uncertain. The CDR3 runs to 16 residues. Trimming cost V 3 bases and J 0 bases, with 13 bases left between them. Germline V CDR1 and CDR2: SGDLS, YYNGEE. CDR3 bases: TGTGCCAGCAGCGCGTCTGCTTCCAGCTCCTACAATGAGCAGTTCTTC. Encoded protein: CASSASASSSYNEQFF.

This chain links TRBV2 with TRBJ1-1, with a tentative D call TRBD1 (5 bases). V was cut by 8 bases and J by 2 bases, with 15 bases left in between. CDR3 length equals 14 residues. CDR1 is SNHLY, CDR2 FYNNEI, per germline. CDR3 protein: CASGGSYFNTEAFF. DNA for the CDR3: TGTGCCAGCGGGGGGTCATACTTCAACACTGAAGCTTTCTTT.

The rearrangement uses TRBV20-1 and TRBJ2-7; maybe TRBD1 (5 bases). In germline, CDR1 is DFQATT, CDR2 SNEGSKA (reference sequence). Deletions cut 0 bases from V and 5 bases from J, with 17 bases between. CDR3 length equals 15 residues. CDR3 bases: TGCAGTGCTAGAGATTTCCAGGGTGGATCCCACGAGCAGTACTTC. Protein product: CSARDFQGGSHEQYF.

A few counts support this clonotype. The V call is TRBV4-3, the J call TRBJ2-7, with TRBD2 identical over 7 bases. Germline CDR1 reads LGHNA; CDR2 reads YSLEER. V gave up 0 bases and J gave up 3 bases; unmatched junction bases: 5. CDR3 length: 15 amino acids. The DNA of the CDR3 is TGCGCCAGCAGCCAAGACATCGGACTAGACTACGAGCAGTACTTC. Translated: CASSQDIGLDYEQYF.

This clonotype was counted a few times. The V and J genes are TRBV12-3 or TRBV12-4 and TRBJ1-6, with D maybe TRBD1 (5 bases). V gave up 7 bases and J gave up 6 bases, with 19 bases separating them. The CDR3 is 16 amino acids. The CDR3 protein is CASTLEAGRPNSPLHF. As DNA, the CDR3 is TGTGCCAGCACCCTAGAAGCGGGACGGCCTAATTCACCCCTCCACTTT.

The CDR3 DNA reads as TGTGCCAGCAGTGTAAGGGGCGGAGGACATAGCAATCAGCCCCAGCATTTT. Translation gives CASSVRGGGHSNQPQHF. The gene calls are TRBV12-3 or TRBV12-4 and TRBJ1-5; perhaps TRBD1 as D (5 bases). The CDR3 sequence is 17 residues long. V lost 5 bases to trimming and J lost 0 bases, with 17 bases between them.